These T cell receptor beta chains were read from a single sample in a study of human T cells and chemical hapten exposure. TCRdb reprocessed the RACE reads with MiXCR, giving one entry per CDR3 protein. The table records just over 80,000 distinct CDR3 sequences, around a tenth of them present only once. The sequencing used whole blood, collected in connection with sensitization to the hapten diphenylcyclopropenone (DPC). The receptor source for this set is a woman aged 45-65 years with alopecia areata. Some clones in this sample may be carry-over from other donors' samples. CDR3s include the opening cysteine and the closing phenylalanine or tryptophan. D genes are given only for firm matches. Clone size appears in some rows only: once, few, many, or a class for an expanded clone.

J,V,size,D,DNA,CDR3
TRBJ2-5,TRBV7-9,many,.,TGTGCCAGCAGCCCAGGAGTCTGGGAATCGCAAGAGACCCAGTACTTC,CASSPGVWESQETQYF
TRBJ2-7,TRBV2,once,.,TGTGCCAGCAAGAGAAATTCCTACGAGCAGTACTTC,CASKRNSYEQYF
TRBJ1-2,TRBV7-9,.,.,TGTGCCAGCAGCCGCGCAGGGACCTATGGCTACACCTTC,CASSRAGTYGYTF
TRBJ2-7,TRBV7-9,many,TRBD2,TGTGCCAGCAGCCCAACGGGACTAGCGGGAGTTGGGCAGTACTTC,CASSPTGLAGVGQYF
TRBJ1-1,TRBV27,few,.,TGTGCCAGCAGTTTAGTCCGGACAACCACTGAAGCTTTCTTT,CASSLVRTTTEAFF
TRBJ1-3,TRBV11-2,.,.,TGTGCCAGCAGCTTAGAACGCTACAGGGTTGGAAACACCATATATTTT,CASSLERYRVGNTIYF
TRBJ2-3,TRBV5-1,many,.,TGCGCCAGCAGCTTGCCCGGGACCTACACAGATACGCAGTATTTT,CASSLPGTYTDTQYF
TRBJ2-5,TRBV2,many,TRBD2,TGTGCCAGCAGACGGACTAGCGGGAGTAACCAAGAGACCCAGTACTTC,CASRRTSGSNQETQYF
TRBJ1-5,TRBV28,many,.,TGTGCCAGCAGCCCCGGTCCTAGACAGCATTTT,CASSPGPRQHF
TRBJ2-7,TRBV14,.,.,TGTGCCAGCAGCCAACGACTATCTTATTACGAGCAGTACTTC,CASSQRLSYYEQYF
TRBJ1-1,TRBV18,many,.,TGTGCCAGCTCACCTCTAGGAGACCCTAACACTGAAGCTTTCTTT,CASSPLGDPNTEAFF
TRBJ2-2,TRBV7-9,.,.,TGTGCCAGCAGCTTGAGAGGGATCCCCGGGGAGCTGTTTTTT,CASSLRGIPGELFF
TRBJ1-3,TRBV28,many,TRBD1,TGTGCCAGCAGTTCCCGCCGACAGGGGAAGGGAAAGTCGAACACCATATATTTT,CASSSRRQGKGKSNTIYF
TRBJ1-5,TRBV28,.,.,TGTGCCAGCAGCCGCCTTGTGGCCGTCAATCAGCCCCAGCATTTT,CASSRLVAVNQPQHF
TRBJ1-4,TRBV3-1,.,.,TGTGCAGCCTCCAAAGTGTCCGAAAAACTGTTTTTT,CAASKVSEKLFF
TRBJ2-2,TRBV2,.,TRBD2,TGTGCCAGCAGTAGCGGGGGGCCTAACACCGGGGAGCTGTTTTTT,CASSSGGPNTGELFF
TRBJ2-5,TRBV24-1,many,TRBD1,TGTGCCACCAGTGATTTGCTTGATGGGACAGGAGAACGAGAGACCCAGTACTTC,CATSDLLDGTGERETQYF
TRBJ1-1,TRBV2,.,TRBD1,TGTGCCAGCAGTGAAGCGGCCAGGGGGCGTGCTGAAGCTTTCTTT,CASSEAARGRAEAFF
TRBJ2-5,TRBV4-2,many,.,TGTGCCAGCAGCCAAACTGGTCCCGGGCCCCAAGAGACCCAGTACTTC,CASSQTGPGPQETQYF
TRBJ1-2,TRBV20-1,many,.,TGCAGTGCCACGGATGGCTACACCTTC,CSATDGYTF
TRBJ1-5,TRBV18,.,.,TGTGCCAGCTCACCACCGGGGCAGGGTGCCAATCAGCCCCAGCATTTT,CASSPPGQGANQPQHF
TRBJ2-2,TRBV3-1,few,.,TGTGCCAGCAGCCAATTTCCTCCCGTGACCGGGGAGCTGTTTTTT,CASSQFPPVTGELFF
TRBJ1-2,TRBV12-3/TRBV12-4,few,.,TGTGCCAGCAGTGAGTCTAGGTTGGGTGAAGGCTACACCTTC,CASSESRLGEGYTF
TRBJ1-1,TRBV28,few,.,TGTGCCAGCAGCGCGGGCGCTTGGACAGCTTTCTTT,CASSAGAWTAFF
TRBJ1-2,TRBV14,few,.,TGTGCCAGCAGCCAAGAAGGGCTGCCAACTAACTATGGCTACACCTTC,CASSQEGLPTNYGYTF
TRBJ2-3,TRBV7-8,many,.,TGTGCCAGCAGCTCCAAGGCAGATACGCAGTATTTT,CASSSKADTQYF
TRBJ1-6,TRBV5-1,.,.,TGCGCCAGCAGCCTAGGAGACGGACGAAATTCACCCCTCCACTTT,CASSLGDGRNSPLHF
TRBJ1-2,TRBV10-2,many,.,TGCGCCAGCAGATCCGGGGACTATGGCTACACCTTC,CASRSGDYGYTF
TRBJ2-1,TRBV18,.,.,TGTGCCAGCTCACCGACAAAAAGAGAGGATAATGAGCAGTTCTTC,CASSPTKREDNEQFF
TRBJ2-5,TRBV7-6,many,.,TGTGCCAGCAGCTTTTCAGGGGAGACCCAGTACTTC,CASSFSGETQYF
TRBJ1-3,TRBV7-7,few,TRBD1,TGTGCTAGCAGCCCTGGGGACAGGGGAATATCTGGAAACACCATATATTTT,CASSPGDRGISGNTIYF
TRBJ1-5,TRBV30,many,.,TGTGCCTGGAGTACCCGACTCCATCAGCCCCAGCATTTT,CAWSTRLHQPQHF
TRBJ1-5,TRBV19,.,TRBD1,TGTGCCAGTAGTCCCCGACGACAGGGGAGCAATCAGCCCCAGCATTTT,CASSPRRQGSNQPQHF
TRBJ2-5,TRBV5-1,.,.,TGCGCCAGCTGCCTGGGCGTACAAGAGACCCAGTACTTC,CASCLGVQETQYF
TRBJ2-2,TRBV24-1,.,TRBD2,TGTGCCACCAGTGTACTAGCGGGAGACACCGGGGAGCTGTTTTTT,CATSVLAGDTGELFF
TRBJ2-3,TRBV2,many,TRBD1,TGTGCCAGCAGCCGACAGGGTTCTGCAGATACGCAGTATTTT,CASSRQGSADTQYF
TRBJ1-3,TRBV7-9,many,TRBD1,TGTGCCAGCAGCTCGGGACAGGGGATCTCTGGAAACACCATATATTTT,CASSSGQGISGNTIYF
TRBJ1-2,TRBV27,.,TRBD1,TGTGCCAGCTGCAGGTCAGGGGGCAACTATGGCTACACCTTC,CASCRSGGNYGYTF
TRBJ2-1,TRBV12-3/TRBV12-4,.,.,TGTGCCAGCAGTTTGGAGCTCGCCAGCTCCTACAATGAGCAGTTCTTC,CASSLELASSYNEQFF
TRBJ1-1,TRBV11-2,.,.,TGTGCCAGCAGGTTAAATAGGCAGGGCCCCATGGGGGCTTTCTTT,CASRLNRQGPMGAFF
TRBJ2-5,TRBV29-1,few,TRBD2,TGCAGCGTTGTAGGGAGGGCCGTTAAAGAGACCCAGTACTTC,CSVVGRAVKETQYF
TRBJ2-1,TRBV7-8,many,TRBD2,TGTGCCAGCAGCTTATTCAGCGGGGGGTCCGAACAGTTCTTC,CASSLFSGGSEQFF
TRBJ2-7,TRBV28,many,TRBD1,TGTGCCAGCAGTTTACGACAGGGTTCCAAGTACTTC,CASSLRQGSKYF
TRBJ2-1,TRBV7-9,many,TRBD2,TGTGCCAGCAGCTTACTAGCGGACTACAATGAGCAGTTCTTC,CASSLLADYNEQFF
TRBJ2-7,TRBV7-2,many,TRBD2,TGTGCCAGCAGCGACGAGGGGGGCGGGAGGTCCTACGAGCAGTACTTC,CASSDEGGGRSYEQYF
TRBJ2-1,TRBV13,many,.,TGTGCCAGCAGCTGGTCCTACAATGAGCAGTTCTTC,CASSWSYNEQFF
TRBJ1-3,TRBV29-1,few,.,TGCAGCGTCAAAGGGGGAAACACCATATATTTT,CSVKGGNTIYF
TRBJ1-2,TRBV28,many,TRBD1,TGTGCCAGCAGTTCCAGGGGGCGCAAGATAAACTATGGCTACACCTTC,CASSSRGRKINYGYTF
TRBJ2-3,TRBV29-1,.,TRBD2,TGCAGCGTCCCCCGGGGTAGCGGGAGGGTAGATACGCAGTATTTT,CSVPRGSGRVDTQYF
TRBJ2-7,TRBV9,few,.,TGTGCCAGCAGCCCCCACCAGGGGGGAGGATACGAGCAGTACTTC,CASSPHQGGGYEQYF
TRBJ2-7,TRBV14,.,TRBD1,TGTGCCAGCAGCCACAGGACAGGAACCTACGAGCAGTACTTC,CASSHRTGTYEQYF
TRBJ2-3,TRBV7-2,many,TRBD2,TGTGCCAGCAGCTCAGATAGACGACTAGCGGGCACAGATACGCAGTATTTT,CASSSDRRLAGTDTQYF
TRBJ1-1,TRBV11-2,once,.,TGTGCCAGCAGCTTAGATCCGGGGAGTGAAGCTTTCTTT,CASSLDPGSEAFF
TRBJ1-5,TRBV6-2/TRBV6-3,many,.,TGTGCCAGCAGTTACGTGTGGGGACAGCCCCAGCATTTT,CASSYVWGQPQHF
TRBJ1-5,TRBV7-9,many,TRBD1,TGTGCCAGCAGCTTAGGGACAGGGGCCGCCCAGCCCCAGCATTTT,CASSLGTGAAQPQHF
TRBJ1-1,TRBV28,.,.,TGTGCCAGCAGGAATCCAGGGGTGAACACTGAAGCTTTCTTT,CASRNPGVNTEAFF
TRBJ2-2,TRBV4-2,many,.,TGTGCCAGCAGCCAAGTTAGCGGGAACACCGGGGAGCTGTTTTTT,CASSQVSGNTGELFF
TRBJ1-3,TRBV12-3/TRBV12-4,many,.,TGTGCCAGCAGTTTGGGCATCTCTGGAAACACCATATATTTT,CASSLGISGNTIYF
TRBJ1-1,TRBV29-1,many,.,TGCAGCGTTGAACTCGGGCCAGGAGCTTTCTTT,CSVELGPGAFF